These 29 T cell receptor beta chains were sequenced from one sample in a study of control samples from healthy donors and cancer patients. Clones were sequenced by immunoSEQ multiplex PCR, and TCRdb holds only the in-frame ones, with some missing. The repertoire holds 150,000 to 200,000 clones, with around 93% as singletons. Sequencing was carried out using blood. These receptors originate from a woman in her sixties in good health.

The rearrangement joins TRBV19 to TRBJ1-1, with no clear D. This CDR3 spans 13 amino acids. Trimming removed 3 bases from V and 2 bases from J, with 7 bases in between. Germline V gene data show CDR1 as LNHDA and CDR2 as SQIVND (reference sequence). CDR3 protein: CASSIRPNTEAFF. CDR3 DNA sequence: TGTGCCAGTAGTATTAGGCCTAACACTGAAGCTTTCTTT. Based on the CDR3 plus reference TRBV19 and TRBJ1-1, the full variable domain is DGGITQSPKYLFRKEGQNVTLSCEQNLNHDAMYWYRQDPGQGLRLIYYSQIVNDFQKGDIAEGYSVSREKKESFPLTVTSAQKNPTAFYLCASSIRPNTEAFFGQGTRLTVV.

CDR3 residues: CATSRDKSGPLNEQFF. The CDR3, as DNA: TGTGCCACCAGCAGAGATAAGTCGGGTCCCCTCAATGAGCAGTTCTTC. The gene calls are TRBV15 and TRBJ2-1; D unclear. CDR3 size: 16 residues. The germline CDR1 and CDR2 sequences are LNHNV and YYDKDF (reference sequence). Trimming cost V 0 bases and J 6 bases, with 15 bases left between them.

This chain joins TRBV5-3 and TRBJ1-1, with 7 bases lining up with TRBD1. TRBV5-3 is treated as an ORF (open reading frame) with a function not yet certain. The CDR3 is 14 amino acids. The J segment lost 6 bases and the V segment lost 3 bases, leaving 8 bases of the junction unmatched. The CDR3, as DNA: TGTGCCAGAAGCTGGACAGGACTTCAAGCTGAAGCTTTCTTT. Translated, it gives CARSWTGLQAEAFF.

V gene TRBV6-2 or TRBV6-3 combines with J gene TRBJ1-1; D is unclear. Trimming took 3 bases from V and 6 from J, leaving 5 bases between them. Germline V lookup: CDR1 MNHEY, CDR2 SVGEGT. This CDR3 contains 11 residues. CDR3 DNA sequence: TGTGCCAGCAGTTATCTCGCTGAAGCTTTCTTT. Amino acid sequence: CASSYLAEAFF.

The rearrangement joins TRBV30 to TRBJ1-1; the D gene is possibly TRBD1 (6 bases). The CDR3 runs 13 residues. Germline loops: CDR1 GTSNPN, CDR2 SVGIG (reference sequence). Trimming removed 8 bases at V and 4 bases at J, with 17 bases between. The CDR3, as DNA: TGTGCCAGCAAAGAGGGGGTCGCCACTGAAGCTTTCTTT. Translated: CASKEGVATEAFF.

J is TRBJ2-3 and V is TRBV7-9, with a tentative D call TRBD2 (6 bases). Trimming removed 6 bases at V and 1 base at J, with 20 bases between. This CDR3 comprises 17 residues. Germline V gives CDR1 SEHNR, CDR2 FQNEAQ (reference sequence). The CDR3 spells CASRATTGGGGTDTQYF. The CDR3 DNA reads TGTGCCAGCAGAGCCACTACAGGTGGAGGGGGCACAGATACGCAGTATTTT.

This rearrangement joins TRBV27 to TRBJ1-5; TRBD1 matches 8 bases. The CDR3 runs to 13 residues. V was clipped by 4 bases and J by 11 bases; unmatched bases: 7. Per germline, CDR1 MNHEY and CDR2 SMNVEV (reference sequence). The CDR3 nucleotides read TGTGCCAGCAGTTCAGGACAGGGCTCGGCCCAGCATTTT. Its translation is CASSSGQGSAQHF.

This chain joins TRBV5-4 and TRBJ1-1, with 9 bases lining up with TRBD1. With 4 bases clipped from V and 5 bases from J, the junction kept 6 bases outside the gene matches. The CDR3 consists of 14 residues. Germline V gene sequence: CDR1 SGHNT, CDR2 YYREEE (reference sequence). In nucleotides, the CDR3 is TGTGCCAGCAGCCCGACAGGGGGAGGAACTGAAGCTTTCTTT. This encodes CASSPTGGGTEAFF.

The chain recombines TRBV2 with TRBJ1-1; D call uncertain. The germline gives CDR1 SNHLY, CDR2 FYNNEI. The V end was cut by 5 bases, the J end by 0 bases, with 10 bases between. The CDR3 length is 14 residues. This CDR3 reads CASSFEGMNTEAFF. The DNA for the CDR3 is TGTGCCAGCAGTTTCGAGGGAATGAACACTGAAGCTTTCTTT.

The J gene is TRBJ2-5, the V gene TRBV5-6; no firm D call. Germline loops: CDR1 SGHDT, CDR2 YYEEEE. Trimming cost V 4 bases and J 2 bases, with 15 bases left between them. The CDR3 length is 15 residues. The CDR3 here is CASSPSSLGQETQYF. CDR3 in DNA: TGTGCCAGCAGCCCCTCGTCTCTAGGTCAAGAGACCCAGTACTTC.

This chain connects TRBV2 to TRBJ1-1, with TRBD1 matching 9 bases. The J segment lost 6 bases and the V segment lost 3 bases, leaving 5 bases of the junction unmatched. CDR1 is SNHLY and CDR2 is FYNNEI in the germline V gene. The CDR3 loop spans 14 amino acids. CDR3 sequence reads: CASSERTGESEAFF. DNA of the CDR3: TGTGCCAGCAGTGAGCGGACAGGGGAGTCTGAAGCTTTCTTT.

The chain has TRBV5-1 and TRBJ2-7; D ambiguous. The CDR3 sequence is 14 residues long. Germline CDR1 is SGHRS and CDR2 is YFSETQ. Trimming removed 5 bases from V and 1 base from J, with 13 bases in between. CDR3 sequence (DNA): TGCGCCAGCAGTTCCCGTCACAGATCCTACGAGCAGTACTTC. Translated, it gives CASSSRHRSYEQYF.

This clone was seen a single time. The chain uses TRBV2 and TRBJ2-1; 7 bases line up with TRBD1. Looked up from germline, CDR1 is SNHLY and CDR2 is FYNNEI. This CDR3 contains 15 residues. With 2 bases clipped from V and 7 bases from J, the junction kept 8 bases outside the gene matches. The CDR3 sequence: CASSERVTGSNEQFF. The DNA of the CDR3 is TGTGCCAGCAGTGAAAGGGTGACAGGGTCAAATGAGCAGTTCTTC.

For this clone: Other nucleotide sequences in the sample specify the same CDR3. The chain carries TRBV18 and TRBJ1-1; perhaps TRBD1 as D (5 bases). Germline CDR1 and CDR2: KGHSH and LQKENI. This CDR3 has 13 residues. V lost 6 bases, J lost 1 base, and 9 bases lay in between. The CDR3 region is CASSRDRNTEAFF. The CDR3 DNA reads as TGTGCCAGCTCCCGTGACAGGAACACTGAAGCTTTCTTT.

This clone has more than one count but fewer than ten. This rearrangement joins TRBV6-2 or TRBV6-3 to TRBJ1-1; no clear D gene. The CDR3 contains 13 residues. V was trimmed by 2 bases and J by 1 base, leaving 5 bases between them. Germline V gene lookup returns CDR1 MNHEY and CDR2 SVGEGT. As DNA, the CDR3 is TGTGCCAGCAGTTACGGGCGGAACACTGAAGCTTTCTTT. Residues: CASSYGRNTEAFF.

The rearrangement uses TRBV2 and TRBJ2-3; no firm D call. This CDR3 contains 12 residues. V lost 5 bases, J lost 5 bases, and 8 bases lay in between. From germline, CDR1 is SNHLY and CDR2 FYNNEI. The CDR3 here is CASSFVVDTQYF. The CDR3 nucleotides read TGTGCCAGCAGTTTCGTGGTAGATACGCAGTATTTT.

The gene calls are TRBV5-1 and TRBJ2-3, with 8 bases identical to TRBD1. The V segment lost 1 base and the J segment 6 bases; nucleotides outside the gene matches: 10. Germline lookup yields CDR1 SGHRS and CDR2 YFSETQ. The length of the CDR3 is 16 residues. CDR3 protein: CASSLPTGALTDTQYF. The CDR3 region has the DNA TGCGCCAGCAGCTTGCCGACAGGGGCCCTCACGGATACGCAGTATTTT. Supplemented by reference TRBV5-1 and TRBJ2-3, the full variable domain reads KAGVTQTPRYLIKTRGQQVTLSCSPISGHRSVSWYQQTPGQGLQFLFEYFSETQRNKGNFPGRFSGRQFSNSRSEMNVSTLELGDSALYLCASSLPTGALTDTQYFGPGTRLTVL.

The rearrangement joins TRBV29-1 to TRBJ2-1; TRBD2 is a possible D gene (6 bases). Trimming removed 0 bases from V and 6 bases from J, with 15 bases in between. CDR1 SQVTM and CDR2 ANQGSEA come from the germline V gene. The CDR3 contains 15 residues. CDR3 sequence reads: CSVEDRVGGSNEQFF. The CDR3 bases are TGCAGCGTTGAAGATCGAGTGGGGGGTAGCAATGAGCAGTTCTTC.

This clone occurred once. The CDR3 DNA sequence: TGTGCCAGCAGATCGGTCGGGAATTCACCCCTCCACTTT. It codes for CASRSVGNSPLHF. The V gene is TRBV12-3 or TRBV12-4, the J gene TRBJ1-6; no reliable D call. The CDR3 totals 13 residues. V lost 6 bases to trimming and J lost 7 bases, with 10 bases between them.

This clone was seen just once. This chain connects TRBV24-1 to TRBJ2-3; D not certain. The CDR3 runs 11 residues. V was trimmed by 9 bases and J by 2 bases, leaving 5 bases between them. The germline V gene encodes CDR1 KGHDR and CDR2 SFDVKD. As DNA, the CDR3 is TGTGCCACCTGTCACACAGATACGCAGTATTTT. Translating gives CATCHTDTQYF.

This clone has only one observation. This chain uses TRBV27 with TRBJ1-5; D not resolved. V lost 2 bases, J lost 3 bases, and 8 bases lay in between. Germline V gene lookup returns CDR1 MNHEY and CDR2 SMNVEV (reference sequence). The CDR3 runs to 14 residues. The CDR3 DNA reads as TGTGCCAGCAGTTTAAGGCAGCACAATCAGCCCCAGCATTTT. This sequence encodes CASSLRQHNQPQHF.

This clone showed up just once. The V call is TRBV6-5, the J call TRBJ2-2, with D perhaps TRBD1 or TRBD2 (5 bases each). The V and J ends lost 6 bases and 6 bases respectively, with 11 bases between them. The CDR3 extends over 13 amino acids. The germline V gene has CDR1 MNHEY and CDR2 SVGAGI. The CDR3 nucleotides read TGTGCCAGCAGCCTCATGGGGGCCGGGGAGCTGTTTTTT. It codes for CASSLMGAGELFF.

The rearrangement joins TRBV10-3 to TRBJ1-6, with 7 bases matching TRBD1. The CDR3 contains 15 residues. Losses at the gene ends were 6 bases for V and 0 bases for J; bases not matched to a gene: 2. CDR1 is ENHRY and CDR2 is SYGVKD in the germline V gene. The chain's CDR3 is CAIRTGSSYNSPLHF. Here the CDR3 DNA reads TGTGCCATCAGGACAGGGAGCTCCTATAATTCACCCCTCCACTTT.

The CDR3 nucleotides are TGTGCCAGCACCCCCGGGGGGTGGGGGTATGGCTACACCTTC. This sequence encodes CASTPGGWGYGYTF. The V call is TRBV6-5, the J call TRBJ1-2; maybe TRBD1 (5 bases). V shed 7 bases and J shed 5 bases, with 17 bases lying between them. This CDR3 spans 14 amino acids. Germline assignment: CDR1 MNHEY and CDR2 SVGAGI.

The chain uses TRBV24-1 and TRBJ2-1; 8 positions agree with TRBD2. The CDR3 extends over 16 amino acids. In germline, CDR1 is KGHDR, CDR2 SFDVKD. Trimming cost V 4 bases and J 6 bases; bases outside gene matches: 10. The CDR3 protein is CATSDPSAGGTNEQFF. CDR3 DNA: TGTGCCACCAGTGACCCTAGTGCGGGGGGAACCAATGAGCAGTTCTTC.

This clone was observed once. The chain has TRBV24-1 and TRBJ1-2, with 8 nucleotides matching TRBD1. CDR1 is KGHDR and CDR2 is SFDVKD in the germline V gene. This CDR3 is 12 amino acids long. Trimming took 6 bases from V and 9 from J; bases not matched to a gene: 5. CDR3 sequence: CATSSRGRSYTF. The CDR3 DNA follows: TGTGCCACCAGTTCCAGGGGGCGCAGCTACACCTTC.

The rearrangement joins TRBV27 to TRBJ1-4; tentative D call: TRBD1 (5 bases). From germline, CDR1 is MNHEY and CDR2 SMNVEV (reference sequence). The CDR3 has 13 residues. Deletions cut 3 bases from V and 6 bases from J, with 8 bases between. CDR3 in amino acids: CASSFGGDEKLFF. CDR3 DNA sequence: TGTGCCAGCAGTTTCGGAGGGGATGAAAAACTGTTTTTT.

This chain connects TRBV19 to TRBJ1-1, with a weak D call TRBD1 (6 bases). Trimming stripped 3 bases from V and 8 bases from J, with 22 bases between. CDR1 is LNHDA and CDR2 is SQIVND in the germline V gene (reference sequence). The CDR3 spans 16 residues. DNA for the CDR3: TGTGCCAGTAGTATTTCCCCATCCTACGACAGGCCAGAAGCTTTCTTT. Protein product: CASSISPSYDRPEAFF.

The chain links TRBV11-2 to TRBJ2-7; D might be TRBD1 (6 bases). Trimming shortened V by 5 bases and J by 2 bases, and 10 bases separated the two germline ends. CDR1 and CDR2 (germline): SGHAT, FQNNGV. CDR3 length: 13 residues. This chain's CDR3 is CASSMGAPYEQYF. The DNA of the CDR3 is TGTGCCAGCAGCATGGGGGCCCCCTACGAGCAGTACTTC.